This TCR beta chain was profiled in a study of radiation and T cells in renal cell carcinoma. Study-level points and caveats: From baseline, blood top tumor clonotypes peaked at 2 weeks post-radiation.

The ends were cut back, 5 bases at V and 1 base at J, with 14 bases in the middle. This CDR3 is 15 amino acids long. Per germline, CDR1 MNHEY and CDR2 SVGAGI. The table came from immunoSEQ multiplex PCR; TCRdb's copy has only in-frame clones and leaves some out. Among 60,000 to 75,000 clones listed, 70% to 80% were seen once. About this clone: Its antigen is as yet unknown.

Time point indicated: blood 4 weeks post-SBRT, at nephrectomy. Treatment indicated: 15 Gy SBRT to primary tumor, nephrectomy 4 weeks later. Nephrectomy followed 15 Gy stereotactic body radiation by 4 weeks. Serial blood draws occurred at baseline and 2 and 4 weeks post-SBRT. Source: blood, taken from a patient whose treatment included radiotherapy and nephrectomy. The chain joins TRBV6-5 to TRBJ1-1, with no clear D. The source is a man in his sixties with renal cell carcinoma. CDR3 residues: CASSRNEVTNTEAFF. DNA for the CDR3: TGTGCCAGCAGTCGCAACGAGGTTACGAACACTGAAGCTTTCTTT.